This TCR beta chain was recorded in a study of OX40 agonist ivuxolimab in advanced cancers. Turning to the study itself: Partial responses were seen in three patients, one with hepatocellular carcinoma and two with cutaneous melanoma. Study observations and caveats: CD8+ T cells (on average) carried more expanded clones than CD4+ T cells. By week 6 at 0.1 to 3.0 mg/kg, blood CD4+ and CD8+ T cells had expanded clonally.

Some clones are missing from TCRdb's copy, which holds only in-frame ones; the method was immunoSEQ multiplex PCR. Of tens of thousands of clones listed, about four fifths were seen once; the top ten hold over 9.5%. Systemic immunosuppression or a history of autoimmune disease excluded patients. On this clone itself: Its antigen is as yet unknown.

Germline V lookup: CDR1 SGDLS, CDR2 YYNGEE. The CDR3 length is 14 residues. J lost 4 bases, V lost 4 bases, and 6 bases had no gene match. V gene TRBV9 combines with J gene TRBJ1-1; 8 bases are shared with TRBD1. The source is an adult with an advanced solid tumor such as melanoma, head and neck, liver or kidney cancer. Sequenced material: CD4+ or CD8+ T cells sorted from blood, taken in a trial of the OX40 agonist ivuxolimab. CDR3 sequence: CASSPLQGGTEAFF. Written as DNA, the CDR3 is TGTGCCAGCAGCCCGCTACAGGGGGGCACTGAAGCTTTCTTT.